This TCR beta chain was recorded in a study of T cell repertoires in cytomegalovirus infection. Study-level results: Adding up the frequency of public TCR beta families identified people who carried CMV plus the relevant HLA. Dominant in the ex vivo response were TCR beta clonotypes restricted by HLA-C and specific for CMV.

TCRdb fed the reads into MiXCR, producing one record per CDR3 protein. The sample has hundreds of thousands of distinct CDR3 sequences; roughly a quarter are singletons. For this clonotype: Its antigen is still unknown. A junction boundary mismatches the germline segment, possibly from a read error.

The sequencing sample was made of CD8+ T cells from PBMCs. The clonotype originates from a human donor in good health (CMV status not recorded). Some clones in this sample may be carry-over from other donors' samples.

Here the CDR3 DNA reads TGTGCCAGCAGTTTTAGTTTTGTTTTCAATCAGCACCAGCATTTT. It is translated as CASSFSFVFNQHQHF. This chain uses TRBV28 with TRBJ1-5; D call uncertain. Germline V gives CDR1 MDHEN, CDR2 SYDVKM. The CDR3 is 15 residues long.